This T cell receptor (beta chain) was sequenced for a study of OX40 agonist ivuxolimab in advanced cancers. The germline V gene encodes CDR1 SGHRS and CDR2 YFSETQ. V lost 3 bases and J 6 bases, leaving 14 bases between the germline ends. The CDR3 loop spans 14 amino acids. This clone was recorded only once. Sequencing used immunoSEQ multiplex PCR; TCRdb keeps in-frame clones, though not all of them. Counted here are 98,000 or so clones, roughly nine tenths occurring once; the ten biggest clones make up approximately 0.3%. The rearrangement links TRBV5-1 to TRBJ2-3, with D maybe TRBD2 (5 bases). The sample in question was CD4+ or CD8+ T cells sorted from blood, obtained in a trial of the OX40 agonist ivuxolimab. The source of this sequence is an adult with an advanced solid tumor such as melanoma, head and neck, liver or kidney cancer. The CDR3 DNA is TGCGCCAGCAGCTCCCCGGGAACATCGGATACGCAGTATTTT. Residues: CASSSPGTSDTQYF.